This T cell receptor (beta chain) was identified in a study of beta chain features in type 1 diabetes. This clone was recorded a few times. Every bit of the isolated RNA underwent reverse transcription, so sequencing read expressed TCRB transcripts. Naive, central memory and regulatory T cell samples averaged roughly 3.7 million immunoSEQ reads each. Method: immunoSEQ multiplex PCR; TCRdb's copy keeps in-frame clones and lacks some. This sample carries about 290,000 clones, 7.5% to 9.5% of them seen once, and the ten largest clones take 1%. Trimming removed 2 bases from V and 4 bases from J, with 9 bases in between. CDR1 and CDR2 (germline): SNHLY, FYNNEI. The CDR3 length is 14 residues.

Source material: central memory CD4+ T cells from blood. The receptor was isolated from a young woman in good health. The J gene is TRBJ1-3, the V gene TRBV2; D call uncertain. CDR3 amino acids: CASSERPSGNTIYF. The CDR3 DNA sequence: TGTGCCAGCAGTGAACGACCTTCCGGAAACACCATATATTTT.